Below, 16 T cell receptor beta chains from the same sample are listed, as sequenced in a study of blood T cell repertoires in COVID-19. Some clones are missing from TCRdb's copy, which holds only in-frame ones; the method was immunoSEQ multiplex PCR. The data contain about 150,000 clones, around 80% of them seen just once; the ten biggest clones take up around 7.7%. Material: PBMCs or T cells enriched from blood (not recorded which). The source is a man aged 45-65 years who had recovered from COVID-19.

The chain carries TRBV5-1 and TRBJ2-7; D not resolved. V lost 0 bases and J lost 1, with 11 bases in between. Germline CDR1 is SGHRS and CDR2 is YFSETQ. The CDR3 has 15 amino acids. CDR3 residues: CASSLGVTGSYEQYF. The DNA for the CDR3 is TGCGCCAGCAGCTTGGGTGTGACTGGATCCTACGAGCAGTACTTC. The entire variable domain, with the rest obtained from reference TRBV5-1 and TRBJ2-7, is as follows: KAGVTQTPRYLIKTRGQQVTLSCSPISGHRSVSWYQQTPGQGLQFLFEYFSETQRNKGNFPGRFSGRQFSNSRSEMNVSTLELGDSALYLCASSLGVTGSYEQYFGPGTRLTVT.

This chain links TRBV5-5 with TRBJ2-7; 8 bases align to TRBD1. J gave up 3 bases and V 10 bases, and 12 bases lay outside the gene matches. The germline gives CDR1 SGHKS, CDR2 YYEKEE (reference sequence). The CDR3 runs 14 residues. CDR3 amino acids: CAGKEDRDDYEQYF. The CDR3 coding sequence is TGTGCCGGGAAAGAGGACAGGGACGACTACGAGCAGTACTTC.

V is TRBV7-2 and J is TRBJ2-2; D may be TRBD2 (5 bases). The CDR3 runs 14 residues. Germline lookup yields CDR1 SGHTA and CDR2 FQGNSA. The V and J ends lost 8 bases and 4 bases respectively, with 14 bases between them. The CDR3 nucleotides read TGTGCCAGCGAGGGCGTCCCGAGCACCGGGGAGCTGTTTTTT. The encoded protein is CASEGVPSTGELFF.

The chain employs TRBV3-1 (or the pseudogene TRBV3-2) and TRBJ1-2, with a weak D call TRBD1 (6 bases). V lost 2 bases, J lost 4 bases, and 11 bases lay in between. The germline V gene has CDR1 LGHDT and CDR2 YNNKEL (reference sequence). This CDR3 region has 14 residues. As DNA, the CDR3 is TGTGCCAGCAGCCAAATAGGACAGCCCTATGGCTACACCTTC. Protein: CASSQIGQPYGYTF.

CDR3 coding DNA: TGTGCCAGCAGCCAGTTTCAGGGGGCAAACCAGCCCCAGCATTTT. Translated, it gives CASSQFQGANQPQHF. This rearrangement joins TRBV3-1 (or the pseudogene TRBV3-2) to TRBJ1-5, with 8 bases matching TRBD1. V lost 3 bases to trimming and J lost 7 bases; unmatched junction nucleotides: 8. This CDR3 is 15 amino acids long. The V gene's germline CDR1 is LGHDT and CDR2 YNNKEL (reference sequence).

V usage is TRBV14 and J usage is TRBJ2-1, with 9 bases that match TRBD2. Unmatched junction bases numbered 2, after V lost 4 bases and J lost 1 base. The germline V gene encodes CDR1 SGHDN and CDR2 FVKESK. The CDR3 has 15 amino acids. CDR3 loop: CASSPLAGSYNEQFF. The CDR3 coding sequence is TGTGCCAGCAGCCCTCTAGCGGGGTCCTACAATGAGCAGTTCTTC.

The genes are TRBV7-9 and TRBJ2-2; D not certain. Per the germline V gene, CDR1 is SEHNR and CDR2 is FQNEAQ (reference sequence). Trimming cost V 1 base and J 5 bases, with 5 bases left between them. The CDR3 covers 13 residues. For the CDR3, the DNA is TGTGCCAGCAGCTTAGGAGCTACCGGGGAGCTGTTTTTT. Its translation: CASSLGATGELFF. Looking up the rest from reference TRBV7-9 and TRBJ2-2 gives the full variable domain: DTGVSQNPRHKITKRGQNVTFRCDPISEHNRLYWYRQTLGQGPEFLTYFQNEAQLEKSRLLSDRFSAERPKGSFSTLEIQRTEQGDSAMYLCASSLGATGELFFGEGSRLTVL.

This clone was found once. The CDR3 DNA reads TGTGCCAGTAGTACCGACAGGGTCCCCGGTGAAGCTTTCTTT. Protein sequence: CASSTDRVPGEAFF. The rearrangement uses TRBV19 and TRBJ1-1, with 7 bases matching TRBD1. This CDR3 spans 14 amino acids. V was clipped by 4 bases and J by 7 bases; unmatched bases: 9. Germline CDR1 is LNHDA and CDR2 is SQIVND (reference sequence).

This rearrangement joins TRBV19 to TRBJ2-3; 7 nucleotides line up with TRBD1. The CDR3 runs 13 residues. Germline V gene data show CDR1 as LNHDA and CDR2 as SQIVND (reference sequence). V lost 8 bases, J lost 5 bases, and 7 bases stayed unmatched. The CDR3 DNA sequence: TGTGCCAGTGGGCCAGGGGGTGGAGATACGCAGTATTTT. This encodes CASGPGGGDTQYF.

J is TRBJ2-7 and V is TRBV11-2, with 10 positions matching TRBD1. This CDR3 comprises 15 residues. Trimming removed 3 bases from V and 4 bases from J; junction bases left unmatched: 6. Germline lookup yields CDR1 SGHAT and CDR2 FQNNGV. CDR3 sequence: CASSLAGQGMYEQYF. DNA for the CDR3: TGTGCCAGCAGCTTGGCGGGACAGGGGATGTACGAGCAGTACTTC.

This chain connects TRBV3-1 (or the pseudogene TRBV3-2) to TRBJ1-6, with 12 bases fitting TRBD1. Per the germline V gene, CDR1 is LGHDT and CDR2 is YNNKEL (reference sequence). Unmatched junction bases numbered 5, after V lost 3 bases and J lost 2 bases. The length of the CDR3 is 18 residues. The CDR3 DNA follows: TGTGCCAGCAGCCAGGCTAGGGACAGGGGGCCCTATAATTCACCCCTCCACTTT. As protein: CASSQARDRGPYNSPLHF.

CDR3 loop: CASSESAGSSYEQYF. In DNA, the CDR3 is TGCGCCAGCAGTGAGTCGGCGGGCAGCTCCTACGAGCAGTACTTC. The V call is TRBV10-2, the J call TRBJ2-7, with a tentative D call TRBD2 (5 bases). This CDR3 comprises 15 residues. Looked up from germline, CDR1 is WSHSY and CDR2 is SAAADI. Trimming shortened V by 0 bases and J by 0 bases, and 9 bases separated the two germline ends.

The chain joins TRBV6-2 or TRBV6-3 to TRBJ1-4; D is possibly TRBD1 (6 bases). The V and J ends lost 6 bases and 5 bases respectively, with 16 bases between them. Germline-derived CDR1 and CDR2 are MNHEY and SVGEGT. The CDR3 length is 15 residues. The CDR3 region has the DNA TGTGCCAGCAGCCCAATACAGGGCGGAAATGAAAAACTGTTTTTT. Protein sequence: CASSPIQGGNEKLFF.

This clone was seen more than once but under ten times. This chain uses TRBV2 with TRBJ1-4, with 7 bases matching TRBD1. V was pared by 10 bases and J by 5 bases, with 10 bases of the junction left unmatched. There are 14 residues in the CDR3. Germline V gene lookup returns CDR1 SNHLY and CDR2 FYNNEI. This chain's CDR3 is CATDLGQRNEKLFF. The CDR3, as DNA: TGTGCCACCGACTTGGGACAGAGGAATGAAAAACTGTTTTTT.

The V call is TRBV15, the J call TRBJ2-5; possibly TRBD1 for D (5 bases). Germline-derived CDR1 and CDR2 are LNHNV and YYDKDF (reference sequence). With 1 base removed from V and 0 bases from J, the gap between germline ends came to 9 bases. This CDR3 is built from 15 residues. CDR3 region: CATSRGDSYQETQYF. The CDR3 coding sequence is TGTGCCACCAGCAGAGGTGACAGCTACCAAGAGACCCAGTACTTC.

The chain has TRBV11-2 and TRBJ2-3; 8 positions agree with TRBD2. Germline V gene sequence: CDR1 SGHAT, CDR2 FQNNGV. With 1 base clipped from V and 0 bases from J, the junction kept 9 bases outside the gene matches. The CDR3 is 18 amino acids. DNA for the CDR3: TGTGCCAGCAGCTTAGCCCCTCTTAGCGGGGTAAGCACAGATACGCAGTATTTT. Translation: CASSLAPLSGVSTDTQYF.